The entry below describes one T cell receptor (beta chain). Its antigen is unidentified. Here immunoSEQ multiplex PCR was the method, and the copy in TCRdb shows in-frame clones only, minus some. The table includes some 110,000 clones, around 89% detected once. The data are from a study of T cell responses to AZD1222 COVID-19 vaccine. Overall study findings and caveats: In a largely white British group with more females than males, clonal diversity was possibly underestimated. Spike-specific TCR repertoires showed rising breadth and depth after two AZD1222 doses.

From germline, CDR1 is SEHNR and CDR2 FQNEAQ (reference sequence). There are 14 residues in the CDR3. V trimming: 3 bases; J trimming: 5 bases; junction bases outside the gene matches: 7. The receptor was isolated from an adult in good health. Source: peripheral blood, taken on day 0 of AZD1222 vaccination. This chain joins TRBV7-9 and TRBJ2-7; 7 bases line up with TRBD1. In nucleotides, the CDR3 is TGTGCCAGCAGCTTTTTCAGGGGGTCTCACGAGCAGTACTTC. Its protein product is CASSFFRGSHEQYF.